This T cell receptor (beta chain) stems from a study of blood T cell repertoires in COVID-19. In the study overall: COVID-19 samples collected from the United States, Italy and Spain covered acute and convalescent phases.

V lost 6 bases to trimming and J lost 7 bases; unmatched junction nucleotides: 5. From germline, CDR1 is LGHNT and CDR2 FRNRAP. The CDR3 is made up of 12 amino acids. Original analysis: Cell counts per sample came from amplifying reference gene primers. Sequencing was performed with immunoSEQ multiplex PCR; in TCRdb, only in-frame clones are kept and a portion is missing. V and J calls plus clone size are reproduced from that table; the DNA served to infer D and trimming. Here the sample spans about 360,000 clones, around 87% being singletons. Recruitment covered under 25 US areas and drew participants whose ages spanned roughly 18 to 90 years. Allocation to cohorts depended on clinical history reported by the participants. In its sample, this clone was seen a few times.

The TCR comes from a man aged 30 to 39 who had recovered from COVID-19. This chain links TRBV12-5 with TRBJ1-1, with TRBD1 matching over 7 bases. The sequenced sample was PBMCs or T cells enriched from blood (not recorded which). As DNA, the CDR3 is TGTGCTAGTGGCCTGGACAGGTATGAAGCTTTCTTT. Protein: CASGLDRYEAFF.